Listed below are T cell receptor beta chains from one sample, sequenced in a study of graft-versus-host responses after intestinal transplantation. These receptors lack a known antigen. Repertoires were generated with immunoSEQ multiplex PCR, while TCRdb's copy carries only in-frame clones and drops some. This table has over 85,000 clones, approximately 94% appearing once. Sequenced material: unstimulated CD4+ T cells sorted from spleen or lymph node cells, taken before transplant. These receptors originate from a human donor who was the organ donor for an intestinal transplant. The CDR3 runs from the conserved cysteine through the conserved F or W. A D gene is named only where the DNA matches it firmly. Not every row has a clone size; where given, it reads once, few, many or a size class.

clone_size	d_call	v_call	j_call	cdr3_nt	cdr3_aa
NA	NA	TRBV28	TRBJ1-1	TGTGCCAGCCCAGTCGGGGGATGGACTGAAGCTTTCTTT	CASPVGGWTEAFF
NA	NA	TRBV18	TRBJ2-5	TGTGCCAGCTCACCACCGGCAGAAGAGACCCAGTACTTC	CASSPPAEETQYF
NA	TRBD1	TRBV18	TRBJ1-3	TGTGCCAGCTCACCGCCGGGACAGGGAAGAAACACCATATATTTT	CASSPPGQGRNTIYF
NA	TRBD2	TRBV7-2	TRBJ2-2	TGTGCCAGCAGCTTAGCGGGACTAGCGGGGGGGCAGCAGCTGTTTTTT	CASSLAGLAGGQQLFF
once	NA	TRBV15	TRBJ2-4	TGTGCCACCATCGACGGAGCCAAAAACATTCAGTACTTC	CATIDGAKNIQYF
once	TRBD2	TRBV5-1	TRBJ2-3	TGCGCCAGCAGCTCTAGCGGGGGGGCCACAGATACGCAGTATTTT	CASSSSGGATDTQYF
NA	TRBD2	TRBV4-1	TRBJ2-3	TGCGCCAGCAGCCATTCAATAGCGGGGGTGGTCACAGATACGCAGTATTTT	CASSHSIAGVVTDTQYF
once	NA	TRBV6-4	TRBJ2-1	TGTGCCAGCAGTGTTGAGGTCGGCAATGAGCAGTTCTTC	CASSVEVGNEQFF
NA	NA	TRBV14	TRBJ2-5	TGTGCCAGCAGCCAAGAAAAGGGATCATTCCAAGAGACCCAGTACTTC	CASSQEKGSFQETQYF
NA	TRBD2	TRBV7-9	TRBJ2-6	TGTGCCAGCACCTCTTGGCGGGGGACCTCTGGGGCCAACGTCCTGACTTTC	CASTSWRGTSGANVLTF
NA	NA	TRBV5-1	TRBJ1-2	TGCGCCAGCAGCTTGTCGGTGGGGCAGGATGGCTACACCTTC	CASSLSVGQDGYTF
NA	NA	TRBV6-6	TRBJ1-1	TGTGCCAGCACCTTGGGGGGCTGGGGCACTGAAGCTTTCTTT	CASTLGGWGTEAFF
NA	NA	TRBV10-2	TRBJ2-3	TGCGCCAGCAGTGAGTCGAGAGGGGGGGCCGATACGCAGTATTTT	CASSESRGGADTQYF
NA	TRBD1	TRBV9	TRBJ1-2	TGTGCCAGCAGCTCCCAGGGGGTAAGGTATGGCTACACCTTC	CASSSQGVRYGYTF
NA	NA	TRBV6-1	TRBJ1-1	TGTGCCAGCAGTGGATGGGCTGAAGCTTTCTTT	CASSGWAEAFF
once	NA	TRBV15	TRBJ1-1	TGTGCCACCAGAAGGAGGGCGGAGAACACTGAAGCTTTCTTT	CATRRRAENTEAFF
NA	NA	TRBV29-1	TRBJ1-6	TGCAGCGTCCGTGGGGGGGCTGATTCACCCCTCCACTTT	CSVRGGADSPLHF
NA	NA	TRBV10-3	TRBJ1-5	TGTGCCATCAGTGGGTCCAATAGCAATCAGCCCCAGCATTTT	CAISGSNSNQPQHF
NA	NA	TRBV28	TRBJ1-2	TGTGCCGTGCCAAAAGGGGATTCTCGGTATGGCTACACCTTC	CAVPKGDSRYGYTF
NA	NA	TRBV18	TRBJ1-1	TGTGCCAGCTCACCATCAGGGCTGTCGAACACTGAAGCTTTCTTT	CASSPSGLSNTEAFF
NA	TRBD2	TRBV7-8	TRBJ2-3	TGTGCCAGCAGCTTTACACCGCGGGGGGTAAGGGGCCTCACAGATACGCAGTATTTT	CASSFTPRGVRGLTDTQYF
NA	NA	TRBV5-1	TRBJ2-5	TGCGCCAGCAGTTTTAACCAGGGCCTAGGAGAGACCCAGTACTTC	CASSFNQGLGETQYF
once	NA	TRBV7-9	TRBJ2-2	TGTGCCAGCAGCGCCCAAGCCCCGAACACCGGGGAGCTGTTTTTT	CASSAQAPNTGELFF
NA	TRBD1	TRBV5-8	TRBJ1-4	TGTGCCAGCAGTTACGGACAGGGTGAAAAACTGTTTTTT	CASSYGQGEKLFF
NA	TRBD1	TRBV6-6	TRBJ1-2	TGTGCCAGCAGGGTACAGGGGGGAATAAACTATGGCTACACCTTC	CASRVQGGINYGYTF
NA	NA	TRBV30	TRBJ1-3	TGTGCCTGGAAAATTAAGGCGGGGGATCCAAACACCATATATTTT	CAWKIKAGDPNTIYF
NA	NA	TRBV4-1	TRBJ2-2	TGCGCCAGCAGCGGCCGACAGGGCGGGAAGACCGGGGAGCTGTTTTTT	CASSGRQGGKTGELFF
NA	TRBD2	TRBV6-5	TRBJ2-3	TGTGCCAGCAGTTACTCTAGCGGGGGGGCATATACGCAGTATTTT	CASSYSSGGAYTQYF
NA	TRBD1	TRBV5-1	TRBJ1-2	TGCGCCAGCAGCTTGGGGGGGACAGACCTTTCCTATGGCTACACCTTC	CASSLGGTDLSYGYTF
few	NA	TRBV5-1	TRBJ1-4	TGCGCCAGCAGCTTGGCTGGGGACGTCGGAGAAAAACTGTTTTTT	CASSLAGDVGEKLFF
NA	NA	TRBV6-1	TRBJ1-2	TGTGCCAGCCAACGGACGGATACTAACTATGGCTACACCTTC	CASQRTDTNYGYTF
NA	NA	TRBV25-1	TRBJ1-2	TGTGCCAGCAGTTCTCCCGGGACACACTACACCTTC	CASSSPGTHYTF
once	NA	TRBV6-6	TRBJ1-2	TGTGCCAGCAGTTACTCACGGGAACTCTATGGCTACACCTTC	CASSYSRELYGYTF
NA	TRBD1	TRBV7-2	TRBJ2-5	TGTGCCAGCAGCTCACCCTTCACACAAAAGCGACAGGGTGAGACCCAGTACTTC	CASSSPFTQKRQGETQYF
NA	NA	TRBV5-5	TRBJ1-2	TGTGCCAGCAGCCCCCAAGCAGGGGCCTTAGGCTACACCTTC	CASSPQAGALGYTF
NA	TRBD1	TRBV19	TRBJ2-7	TGTGCCAGTAGTTTGGGACAGGACGACGAGCAGTACTTC	CASSLGQDDEQYF
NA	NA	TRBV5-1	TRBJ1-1	TGCGCCAGCAGCCCTACGCCCCAGAAATCAGGGGCTGAAGCTTTCTTT	CASSPTPQKSGAEAFF
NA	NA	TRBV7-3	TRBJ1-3	TGTGCCAGCAGCCCTCTCGGGACCGCTTATGGAAACACCATATATTTT	CASSPLGTAYGNTIYF
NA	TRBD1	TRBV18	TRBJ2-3	TGTGCCAGCTCACCAGACAGGGGGGCATCAGATACGCAGTATTTT	CASSPDRGASDTQYF
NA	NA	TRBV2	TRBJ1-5	TGTGCCAGCAGTGGAACAGGCCCGAGTCAGCCCCAGCATTTT	CASSGTGPSQPQHF
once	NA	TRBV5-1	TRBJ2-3	TGCGCCAGCAGCTTGTTATCAATGGAAGATACGCAGTATTTT	CASSLLSMEDTQYF
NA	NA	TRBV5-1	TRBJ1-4	TGCGCCACAAAAATAGGGACGGCAACTAATGAAAAACTGTTTTTT	CATKIGTATNEKLFF
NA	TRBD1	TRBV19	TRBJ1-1	TGTGCCAGTACCGCCCCCCGACAGGGGGACGCTGAAGCTTTCTTT	CASTAPRQGDAEAFF